Each of the 14 T cell receptor beta chains below was sequenced from the same sample in a study of tumor-infiltrating lymphocytes in localized non-small cell lung cancer. Repertoires were generated with immunoSEQ multiplex PCR, while TCRdb's copy carries only in-frame clones and drops some. This table has around 9,500 clones, 60% to 80% appearing once. Sequencing was performed on lung tumor tissue. These receptors were obtained from a human donor with non-small cell lung cancer.

The rearrangement links TRBV7-2 to TRBJ1-4; D not resolved. CDR1 is SGHTA and CDR2 is FQGNSA in the germline V gene. Trimming cost V 6 bases and J 8 bases, with 13 bases left between them. The CDR3 has 13 amino acids. CDR3 in DNA: TGTGCCAGCAGACAGAGTACAAGGGAAAAACTGTTTTTT. Its protein is CASRQSTREKLFF.

The chain is built from TRBV25-1 and TRBJ2-5; weak D call: TRBD2 (5 bases). CDR3 length equals 16 residues. The V gene's germline CDR1 is MGHDK and CDR2 SYGVNS. The germline V and J ends were trimmed by 3 bases and 1 base, with 15 bases remaining between them. CDR3 DNA: TGTGCCAGCAGTGAGGGCAGACGGGGATTCCAAGAGACCCAGTACTTC. This translates into CASSEGRRGFQETQYF.

This chain links TRBV6-1 with TRBJ2-5; maybe TRBD1 (5 bases). The CDR3 consists of 15 residues. Trimming took off 2 bases at V and 1 base at J, with 11 bases between the two ends. Germline V CDR1 and CDR2: MNHNS, SASEGT. The CDR3 DNA reads TGTGCCAGCAGTGAAACCGGACATCGCCAAGAGACCCAGTACTTC. This sequence encodes CASSETGHRQETQYF.

V is TRBV7-2 and J is TRBJ2-7; 8 nucleotides line up with TRBD2. This CDR3 is built from 15 residues. CDR1 and CDR2 (germline): SGHTA, FQGNSA. Trimming at V came to 5 bases and at J to 4 bases, leaving 10 bases not matched to a gene. The CDR3, as DNA: TGTGCCAGCAGCCAGCCCGGGGGGGCAAGGTACGAGCAGTACTTC. It codes for CASSQPGGARYEQYF.

The chain uses TRBV6-5 and TRBJ2-7; D is uncertain. CDR3 size: 12 residues. Between the trimmed V and J ends, which lost 6 bases and 1 base, there was a span of 7 bases. Germline V gene sequence: CDR1 MNHEY, CDR2 SVGAGI. The DNA of the CDR3 is TGTGCCAGCAGGGAAAATTCCTACGAGCAGTACTTC. Translation: CASRENSYEQYF.

The chain couples TRBV28 to TRBJ1-2; 8 positions match TRBD1. J gave up 3 bases and V 4 bases, and 7 bases lay outside the gene matches. Germline V CDR1 and CDR2: MDHEN, SYDVKM. The CDR3 contains 15 residues. The CDR3 protein is CASSSTGEKYYGYTF. In DNA form, the CDR3 reads TGTGCCAGCAGTTCGACAGGGGAGAAATACTATGGCTACACCTTC.

This chain uses TRBV7-3 with TRBJ2-1; no clear D gene. The V gene's germline CDR1 is SGHTA and CDR2 FQGTGA. This CDR3 is built from 15 residues. Trimming cost V 5 bases and J 0 bases, with 11 bases left between them. The CDR3 protein is CASSPSPSSYNEQFF. The CDR3 DNA reads as TGTGCCAGCAGCCCAAGCCCGAGCTCCTACAATGAGCAGTTCTTC. Full variable domain (remainder filled in from reference TRBV7-3 and TRBJ2-1): GAGVSQTPSNKVTEKGKYVELRCDPISGHTALYWYRQSLGQGPEFLIYFQGTGAADDSGLPNDRFFAVRPEGSVSTLKIQRTERGDSAVYLCASSPSPSSYNEQFFGPGTRLTVL.

CDR3 loop: CASSEVRKETQYF. As DNA, the CDR3 is TGTGCCAGCAGTGAAGTCAGAAAAGAGACCCAGTACTTC. The chain has TRBV6-1 and TRBJ2-5, with no clear D. V was trimmed by 1 base and J by 3 bases, leaving 6 bases between them. Germline CDR1 is MNHNS and CDR2 is SASEGT. The CDR3 covers 13 residues.

The DNA for the CDR3 is TGTGCCACCAGCAAAGGACTAGCGGAGATTCACACCGGGGAGCTGTTTTTT. Protein: CATSKGLAEIHTGELFF. The chain has TRBV15 and TRBJ2-2; 10 bases agree with TRBD2. The CDR3 has 17 residues. The V gene end was trimmed by 4 bases and the J gene end by 3 bases; junction bases not matched to a gene: 8. The germline gives CDR1 LNHNV, CDR2 YYDKDF (reference sequence).

The V and J genes are TRBV10-3 and TRBJ1-3; D might be TRBD1 (6 bases). V was trimmed by 2 bases and J by 1 base, leaving 12 bases between them. The CDR3 is made up of 16 amino acids. CDR1 is ENHRY, CDR2 SYGVKD, per germline. The CDR3 loop is CAISETGTPSGNTIYF. The DNA for the CDR3 is TGTGCCATCAGTGAGACCGGGACACCATCTGGAAACACCATATATTTT.

The genes are TRBV7-2 and TRBJ1-3; D might be TRBD1 (6 bases). The V end lost 1 base, the J end lost 2 bases, and 12 bases lay between the germline ends. The germline gives CDR1 SGHTA, CDR2 FQGNSA. The CDR3 consists of 16 residues. CDR3 amino acids: CASSLGGGSAGNTIYF. The DNA of the CDR3 is TGTGCCAGCAGCTTAGGAGGGGGATCGGCTGGAAACACCATATATTTT.

The rearrangement joins TRBV5-4 to TRBJ2-5; the D is unclear. The CDR3 extends over 12 amino acids. Trimming pared 4 bases from V and 0 bases from J, leaving 4 bases between. The germline V gene has CDR1 SGHNT and CDR2 YYREEE (reference sequence). In nucleotides, the CDR3 is TGTGCCAGCAGCAAAAACCAAGAGACCCAGTACTTC. This encodes CASSKNQETQYF.

The gene calls are TRBV7-8 and TRBJ2-7; 8 bases are shared with TRBD1. V trimming: 2 bases; J trimming: 6 bases; junction bases outside the gene matches: 9. This CDR3 is 15 amino acids long. The germline CDR1 and CDR2 sequences are SGHVS and FQNEAQ. The CDR3 DNA sequence: TGTGCCAGCAGCTTACAGGGGACAGGCCCGGGCGAGCAGTACTTC. It is translated as CASSLQGTGPGEQYF.

The chain employs TRBV5-4 and TRBJ2-1; 9 nucleotides match TRBD1. Germline assignment: CDR1 SGHNT and CDR2 YYREEE (reference sequence). The CDR3 is made up of 15 amino acids. V lost 0 bases, J lost 7 bases, and 5 bases stayed unmatched. This chain's CDR3 is CASSLDRGRGNEQFF. CDR3 sequence (DNA): TGTGCCAGCAGCTTGGACAGGGGGCGCGGAAATGAGCAGTTCTTC.